A selection of T cell receptor beta chains follows, all from one sample in a study of blood T cell repertoires in COVID-19. Using immunoSEQ multiplex PCR, the repertoire was profiled, and TCRdb retains in-frame clones only, with some absent. The table includes tens of thousands of clones, roughly 90% detected once. The source material was peripheral blood. These receptors were taken from a human donor with active COVID-19. The donor label of this sample is uncertain. Each CDR3 is given with its conserved first and last residue. The order of the fields is J gene, V gene, D gene, clone size, CDR3 protein, CDR3 DNA. The D gene is left open where the match is weak. Only some rows state a clone size, as once, few, many or a class for expanded clones.

J gene: TRBJ1-1; V gene: TRBV27; D gene: .; clone size: .; CDR3 protein: CASSPRLETGNTEAFF; CDR3 DNA: TGTGCCAGCAGTCCCAGGTTGGAGACAGGGAACACTGAAGCTTTCTTT
J gene: TRBJ1-3; V gene: TRBV19; D gene: TRBD1; clone size: .; CDR3 protein: CASSLRQGRTGNTIYF; CDR3 DNA: TGTGCCAGTAGTCTTCGACAGGGGAGAACTGGAAACACCATATATTTT
J gene: TRBJ1-1; V gene: TRBV6-5; D gene: .; clone size: .; CDR3 protein: CASSSEGSRRAEAFF; CDR3 DNA: TGTGCCAGCAGCTCCGAGGGCAGTAGGAGGGCTGAAGCTTTCTTT
J gene: TRBJ2-4; V gene: TRBV7-2; D gene: .; clone size: .; CDR3 protein: CASSSQGLRAKNIQYF; CDR3 DNA: TGTGCCAGCAGCTCACAGGGATTGAGGGCCAAAAACATTCAGTACTTC
J gene: TRBJ2-7; V gene: TRBV4-1; D gene: TRBD2; clone size: .; CDR3 protein: CASSQDYQRGAYEQYF; CDR3 DNA: TGCGCCAGCAGCCAAGATTATCAGCGGGGGGCCTACGAGCAGTACTTC
J gene: TRBJ2-3; V gene: TRBV19; D gene: TRBD2; clone size: .; CDR3 protein: CASSSGLVGGAGDTQYF; CDR3 DNA: TGTGCCAGTAGTTCGGGGTTGGTCGGGGGGGCCGGAGATACGCAGTATTTT
J gene: TRBJ2-5; V gene: TRBV5-1; D gene: .; clone size: .; CDR3 protein: CASSSLYRETQYF; CDR3 DNA: TGCGCCAGCAGCTCACTTTATCGGGAGACCCAGTACTTC
J gene: TRBJ1-4; V gene: TRBV11-3; D gene: TRBD1; clone size: once; CDR3 protein: CASSLVTKGQGANNEKLFF; CDR3 DNA: TGTGCCAGCAGCTTAGTTACCAAGGGACAGGGGGCGAACAATGAAAAACTGTTTTTT
J gene: TRBJ2-1; V gene: TRBV5-1; D gene: .; clone size: .; CDR3 protein: CASSLLARGYNEQFF; CDR3 DNA: TGCGCCAGCAGCTTGCTGGCCAGGGGCTACAATGAGCAGTTCTTC
J gene: TRBJ1-1; V gene: TRBV6-5; D gene: .; clone size: .; CDR3 protein: CASSSLGSGGTEAFF; CDR3 DNA: TGTGCCAGCAGTTCTTTGGGATCGGGGGGGACTGAAGCTTTCTTT